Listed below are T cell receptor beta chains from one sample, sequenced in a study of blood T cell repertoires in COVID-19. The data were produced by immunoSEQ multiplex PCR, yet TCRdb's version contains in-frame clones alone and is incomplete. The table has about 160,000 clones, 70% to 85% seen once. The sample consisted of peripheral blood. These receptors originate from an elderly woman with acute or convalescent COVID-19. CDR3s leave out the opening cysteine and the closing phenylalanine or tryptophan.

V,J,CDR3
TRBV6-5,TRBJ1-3,ACEVGNTIY
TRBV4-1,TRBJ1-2,ASSPLQTVYGYT
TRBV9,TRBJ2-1,ASSVRTGDDNEQF
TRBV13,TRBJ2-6,ASSVPPGLAGGSGANVLT
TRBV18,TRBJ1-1,ASSRSENTEAF
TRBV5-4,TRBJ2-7,ASSPGISGNLNEQY
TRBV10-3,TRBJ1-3,AISESKPPWSTIY
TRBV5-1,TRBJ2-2,ASSLTIREGTGELF
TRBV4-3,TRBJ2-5,ASSQGPGQAYQETQY
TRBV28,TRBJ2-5,ASSSPTGGAGETQY
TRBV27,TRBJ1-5,ASSPFDRGQPQH